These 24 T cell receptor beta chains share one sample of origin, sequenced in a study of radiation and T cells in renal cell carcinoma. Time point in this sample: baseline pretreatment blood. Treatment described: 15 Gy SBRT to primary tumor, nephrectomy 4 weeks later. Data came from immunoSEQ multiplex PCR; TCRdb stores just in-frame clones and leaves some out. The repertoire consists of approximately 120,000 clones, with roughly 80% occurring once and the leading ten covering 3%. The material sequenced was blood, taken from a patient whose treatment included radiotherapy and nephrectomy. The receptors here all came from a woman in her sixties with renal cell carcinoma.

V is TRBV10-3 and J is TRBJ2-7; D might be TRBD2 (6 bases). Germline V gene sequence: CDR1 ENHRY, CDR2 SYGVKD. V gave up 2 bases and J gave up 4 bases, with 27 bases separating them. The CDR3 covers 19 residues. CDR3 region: CAISEGGFGGSQDWYEQYF. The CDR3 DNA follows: TGTGCCATCAGTGAGGGAGGGTTCGGAGGGAGCCAGGATTGGTACGAGCAGTACTTC.

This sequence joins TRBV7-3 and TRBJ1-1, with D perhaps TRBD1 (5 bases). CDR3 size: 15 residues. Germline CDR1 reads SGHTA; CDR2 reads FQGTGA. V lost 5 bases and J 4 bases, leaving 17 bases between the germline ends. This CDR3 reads CASSPQISGGTEAFF. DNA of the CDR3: TGTGCCAGCAGCCCTCAAATCTCGGGGGGCACTGAAGCTTTCTTT.

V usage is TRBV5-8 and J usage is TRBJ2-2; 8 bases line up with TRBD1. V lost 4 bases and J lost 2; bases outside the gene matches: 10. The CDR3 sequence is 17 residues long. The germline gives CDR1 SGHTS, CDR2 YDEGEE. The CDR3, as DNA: TGTGCCAGCAGCCTCGGGACAGGACCTAGAAACACCGGGGAGCTGTTTTTT. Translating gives CASSLGTGPRNTGELFF.

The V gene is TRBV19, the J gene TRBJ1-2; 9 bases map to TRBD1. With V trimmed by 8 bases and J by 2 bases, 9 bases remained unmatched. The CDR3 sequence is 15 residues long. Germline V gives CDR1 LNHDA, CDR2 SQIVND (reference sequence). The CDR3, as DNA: TGTGCCAGTGGGAGAACAGGGGGCTTAAACTATGGCTACACCTTC. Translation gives CASGRTGGLNYGYTF.

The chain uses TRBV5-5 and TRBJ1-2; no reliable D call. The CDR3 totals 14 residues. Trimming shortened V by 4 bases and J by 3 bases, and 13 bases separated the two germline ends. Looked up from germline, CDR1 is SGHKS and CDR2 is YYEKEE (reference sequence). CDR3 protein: CASSRYDTDYGYTF. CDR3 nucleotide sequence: TGTGCCAGCAGCCGATACGACACAGACTATGGCTACACCTTC.

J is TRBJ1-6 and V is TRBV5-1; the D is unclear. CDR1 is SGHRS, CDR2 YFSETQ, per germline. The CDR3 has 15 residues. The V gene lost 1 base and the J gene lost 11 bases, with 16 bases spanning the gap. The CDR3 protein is CASSLFTQGTAPLHF. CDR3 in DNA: TGCGCCAGCAGCTTGTTCACTCAAGGAACGGCACCCCTCCACTTT.

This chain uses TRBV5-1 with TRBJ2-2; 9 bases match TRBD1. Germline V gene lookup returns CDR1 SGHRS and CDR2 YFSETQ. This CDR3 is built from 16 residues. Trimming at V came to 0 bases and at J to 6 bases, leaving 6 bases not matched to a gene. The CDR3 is CASSLAGTGRAGELFF. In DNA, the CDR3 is TGCGCCAGCAGCTTGGCCGGGACAGGGAGGGCCGGGGAGCTGTTTTTT.

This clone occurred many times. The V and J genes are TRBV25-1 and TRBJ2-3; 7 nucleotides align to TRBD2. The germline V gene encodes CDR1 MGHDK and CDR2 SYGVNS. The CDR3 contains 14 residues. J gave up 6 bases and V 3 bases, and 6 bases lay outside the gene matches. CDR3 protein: CASSEGGSGDTQYF. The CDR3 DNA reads TGTGCCAGCAGTGAGGGGGGTAGCGGGGATACGCAGTATTTT.

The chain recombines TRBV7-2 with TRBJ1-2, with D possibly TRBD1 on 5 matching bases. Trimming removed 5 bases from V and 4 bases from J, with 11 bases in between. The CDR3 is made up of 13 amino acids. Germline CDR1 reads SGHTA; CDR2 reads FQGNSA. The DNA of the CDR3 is TGTGCCAGCAGCCAAGACAGCCTCTATGGCTACACCTTC. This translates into CASSQDSLYGYTF.

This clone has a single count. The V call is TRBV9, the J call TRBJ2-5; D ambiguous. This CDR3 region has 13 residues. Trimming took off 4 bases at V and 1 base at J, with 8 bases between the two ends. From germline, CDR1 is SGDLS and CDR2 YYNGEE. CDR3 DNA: TGTGCCAGCAGCCGCGACATCCAAGAGACCCAGTACTTC. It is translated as CASSRDIQETQYF.

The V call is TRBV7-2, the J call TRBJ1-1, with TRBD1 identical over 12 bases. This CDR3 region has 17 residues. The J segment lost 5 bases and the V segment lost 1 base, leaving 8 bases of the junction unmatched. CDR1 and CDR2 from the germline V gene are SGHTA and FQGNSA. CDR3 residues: CASSLVGTGGSKTEAFF. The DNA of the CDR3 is TGTGCCAGCAGCTTAGTCGGGACAGGGGGCTCGAAAACTGAAGCTTTCTTT.

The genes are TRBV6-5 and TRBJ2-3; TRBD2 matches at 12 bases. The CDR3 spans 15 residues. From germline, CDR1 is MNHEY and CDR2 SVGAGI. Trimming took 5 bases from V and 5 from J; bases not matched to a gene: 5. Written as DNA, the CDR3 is TGTGCCAGCAGTCGGACTAGCGGGGTGGGAGATACGCAGTATTTT. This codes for CASSRTSGVGDTQYF.

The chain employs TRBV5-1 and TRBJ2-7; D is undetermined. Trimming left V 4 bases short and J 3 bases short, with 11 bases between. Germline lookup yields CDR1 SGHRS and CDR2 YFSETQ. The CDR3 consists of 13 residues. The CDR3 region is CASSNPPLYEQYF. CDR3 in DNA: TGCGCCAGCAGCAACCCGCCCCTCTACGAGCAGTACTTC.

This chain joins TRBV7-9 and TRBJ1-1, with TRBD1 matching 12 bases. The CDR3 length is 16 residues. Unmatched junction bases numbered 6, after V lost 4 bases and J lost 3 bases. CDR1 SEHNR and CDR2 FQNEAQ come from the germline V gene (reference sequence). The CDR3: CASSSPGQGAYTEAFF. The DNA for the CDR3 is TGTGCCAGCAGCTCGCCGGGACAGGGGGCTTACACTGAAGCTTTCTTT.

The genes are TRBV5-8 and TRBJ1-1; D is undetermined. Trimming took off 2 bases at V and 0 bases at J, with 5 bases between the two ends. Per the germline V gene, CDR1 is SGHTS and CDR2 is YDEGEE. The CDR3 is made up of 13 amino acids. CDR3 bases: TGTGCCAGCAGCTTACCCGTGAACACTGAAGCTTTCTTT. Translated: CASSLPVNTEAFF.

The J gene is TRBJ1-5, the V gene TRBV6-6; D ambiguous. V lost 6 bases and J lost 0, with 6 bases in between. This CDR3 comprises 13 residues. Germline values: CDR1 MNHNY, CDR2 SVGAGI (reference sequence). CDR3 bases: TGTGCCAGCAGCCAGAATAGCAATCAGCCCCAGCATTTT. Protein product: CASSQNSNQPQHF.

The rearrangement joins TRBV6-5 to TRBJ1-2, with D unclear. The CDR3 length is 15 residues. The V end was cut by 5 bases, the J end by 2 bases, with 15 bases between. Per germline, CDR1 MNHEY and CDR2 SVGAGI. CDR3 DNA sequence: TGTGCCAGCAGTACCGGGATCCCGCTCAACTATGGCTACACCTTC. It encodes CASSTGIPLNYGYTF.

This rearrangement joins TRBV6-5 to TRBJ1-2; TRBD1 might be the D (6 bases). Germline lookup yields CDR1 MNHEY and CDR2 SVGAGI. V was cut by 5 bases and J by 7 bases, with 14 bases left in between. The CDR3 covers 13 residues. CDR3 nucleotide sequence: TGTGCCAGCAGTAGGGGGGCCGGCGGTGGCTACACCTTC. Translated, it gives CASSRGAGGGYTF.

CDR3 protein: CASSHRGLNTGELFF. CDR3 coding DNA: TGTGCCAGCAGTCACAGGGGGCTCAACACCGGGGAGCTGTTTTTT. The J gene is TRBJ2-2, the V gene TRBV6-1, with TRBD1 matching over 9 bases. Unmatched junction bases numbered 3, after V lost 5 bases and J lost 2 bases. There are 15 residues in the CDR3. The germline CDR1 and CDR2 sequences are MNHNS and SASEGT.

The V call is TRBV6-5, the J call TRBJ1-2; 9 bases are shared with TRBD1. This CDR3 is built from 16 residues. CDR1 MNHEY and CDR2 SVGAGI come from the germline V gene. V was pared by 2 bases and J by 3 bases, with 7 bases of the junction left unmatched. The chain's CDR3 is CASSYARDRDYYGYTF. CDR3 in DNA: TGTGCCAGCAGTTACGCACGGGACAGGGACTACTATGGCTACACCTTC.

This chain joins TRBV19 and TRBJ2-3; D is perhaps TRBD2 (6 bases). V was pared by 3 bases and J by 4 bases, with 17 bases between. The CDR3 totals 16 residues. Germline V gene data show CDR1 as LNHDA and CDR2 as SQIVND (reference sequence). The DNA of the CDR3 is TGTGCCAGTAGTATCCGGGGCTCATGGGGGGCAGATACGCAGTATTTT. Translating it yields CASSIRGSWGADTQYF.

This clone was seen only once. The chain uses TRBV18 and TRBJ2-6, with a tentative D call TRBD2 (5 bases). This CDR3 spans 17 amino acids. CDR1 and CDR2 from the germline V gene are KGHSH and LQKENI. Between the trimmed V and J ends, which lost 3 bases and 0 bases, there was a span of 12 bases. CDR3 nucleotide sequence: TGTGCCAGCTCACCGGGAGCCTCTAGCTCTGGGGCCAACGTCCTGACTTTC. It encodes CASSPGASSSGANVLTF.

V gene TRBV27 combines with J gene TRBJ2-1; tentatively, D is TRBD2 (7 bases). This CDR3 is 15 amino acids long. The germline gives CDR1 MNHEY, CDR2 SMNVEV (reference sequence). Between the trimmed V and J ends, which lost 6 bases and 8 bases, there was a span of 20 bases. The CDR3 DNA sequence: TGTGCCAGCAGCGGGGGTGGGGGGGCAGGCGATGAGCAGTTCTTC. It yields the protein CASSGGGGAGDEQFF.

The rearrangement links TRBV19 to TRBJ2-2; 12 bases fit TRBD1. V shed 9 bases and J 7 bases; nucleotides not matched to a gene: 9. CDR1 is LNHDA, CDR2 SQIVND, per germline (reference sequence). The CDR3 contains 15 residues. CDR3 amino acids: CASSGDRGLYGELFF. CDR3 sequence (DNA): TGTGCCAGCAGTGGGGACAGGGGGCTGTACGGGGAGCTGTTTTTT.